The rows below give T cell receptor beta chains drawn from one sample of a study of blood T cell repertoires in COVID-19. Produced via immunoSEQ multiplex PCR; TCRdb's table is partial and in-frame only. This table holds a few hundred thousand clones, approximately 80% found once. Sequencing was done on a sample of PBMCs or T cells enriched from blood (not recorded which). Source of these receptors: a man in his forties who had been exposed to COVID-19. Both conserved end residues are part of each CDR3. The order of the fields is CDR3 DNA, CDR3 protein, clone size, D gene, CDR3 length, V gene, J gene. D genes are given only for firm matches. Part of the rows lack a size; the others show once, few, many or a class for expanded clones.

TGTGCCAGCAGCCAATTCAGGGTCCACTCCTCTGGAAACACCATATATTTT,CASSQFRVHSSGNTIYF,-,-,17,TRBV3-1/TRBV3-2,TRBJ1-3
TGTGCCGTCAGGACTAGCGGGAGCTCCTACAATGAGCAGTTCTTC,CAVRTSGSSYNEQFF,-,TRBD2,15,TRBV7-2,TRBJ2-1
TGTGCCAGCAGTGAGATAACAGGGGCTAATCAGCCCCAGCATTTT,CASSEITGANQPQHF,-,TRBD1,15,TRBV6-1,TRBJ1-5
TGTGCCAGCAAGGGCAGGGGTCGCAATCAGCCCCAGCATTTT,CASKGRGRNQPQHF,-,-,14,TRBV6-5,TRBJ1-5
TGCAGCGTTAAACTAGCGGGAGGGCCCAATGAGCAGTTCTTC,CSVKLAGGPNEQFF,-,TRBD2,14,TRBV29-1,TRBJ2-1
TGTGCCAGCAGTCCCGGGGACAGGGCCTACGAGCAGTACTTC,CASSPGDRAYEQYF,-,TRBD1,14,TRBV27,TRBJ2-7
TGTGCCCATTCGGTGGTAGACAGGAAAGAGACCCAGTACTTC,CAHSVVDRKETQYF,-,-,14,TRBV2,TRBJ2-5
TGTGCCAGCAACTCCGGGACAGGGCTTCTATCCGCCTTT,CASNSGTGLLSAF,-,TRBD1,13,TRBV6-5,TRBJ1-1
TGTGCCAGCAGCGTAGAGGCTAGCGGGAGATACGAGCAGTACTTC,CASSVEASGRYEQYF,-,TRBD2,15,TRBV9,TRBJ2-7
TGTGCCAGCAGCGTCCGGAGCGGAAACACCATATATTTT,CASSVRSGNTIYF,-,-,13,TRBV7-9,TRBJ1-3
TGTGCCAGCAGCCGTATAATGGGGGCCAACGTCCTGACTTTC,CASSRIMGANVLTF,-,-,14,TRBV11-2,TRBJ2-6
TGTGCCAGCAGCTTAGCGATCGGGGGGTTGGCCTACAATGAGCAGTTCTTC,CASSLAIGGLAYNEQFF,-,TRBD2,17,TRBV11-3,TRBJ2-1
TGTGCCAGCAGTTACTCGGTTAGGGGGCTCTGGGAGCAGTTCTTC,CASSYSVRGLWEQFF,-,TRBD1,15,TRBV6-5,TRBJ2-1
TGCGCCAGTCGACAGGGTAAGGGCTACGAGCAGTACTTC,CASRQGKGYEQYF,-,TRBD1,13,TRBV5-1,TRBJ2-7
TGTGCCAGCAGTTACCTTGGACAGCTTGAAGCTTTCTTT,CASSYLGQLEAFF,-,-,13,TRBV6-2/TRBV6-3,TRBJ1-1
TGTGCCAGCAGCCCTAGGCCTAGCGGGAGTCTGAATGAGCAGTTCTTC,CASSPRPSGSLNEQFF,-,TRBD2,16,TRBV7-3,TRBJ2-1
TGTGCCACCAGTGATAACAGGGTGGCCGGCTACACCTTC,CATSDNRVAGYTF,once,-,13,TRBV24-1,TRBJ1-2
TGTGCCAGCTCACCTCGTACAGTGAACCAAGAGACCCAGTACTTC,CASSPRTVNQETQYF,-,-,15,TRBV18,TRBJ2-5
TGTGCCAGCAGCTTAAGTTCGGGCGGGAGAACTGAAGCTTTCTTT,CASSLSSGGRTEAFF,-,-,15,TRBV11-3,TRBJ1-1
TGTGCCATCAGCGGCAAGGGAGGCCAAGGATCCGGGGAGCTGTTTTTT,CAISGKGGQGSGELFF,-,-,16,TRBV10-3,TRBJ2-2